This T cell receptor beta chain was observed in a study of blood T cell repertoires in COVID-19. Study in general: Samples came from the United States, Italy and Spain, spanning acute and convalescent COVID-19. T cells, B-cell-depleted T cells, or PBMCs supplied cDNA or gDNA.

V shed 0 bases and J shed 0 bases, with 11 bases lying between them. Germline-derived CDR1 and CDR2 are SGHRS and YFSETQ. This CDR3 has 16 residues. Participants were aged 18 to 89 years from about two dozen US areas. As handled by the study authors: From reference gene primer amplification, estimates of nucleated cell counts were derived. Sequencing was performed with immunoSEQ multiplex PCR; in TCRdb, only in-frame clones are kept and a portion is missing. V and J calls plus clone size are reproduced from that table; the DNA served to infer D and trimming. The table records approximately 310,000 clones, 75% to 90% of them present only once.

V is TRBV5-1 and J is TRBJ2-3; tentative D call: TRBD2 (5 bases). The TCR sequence derives from a man aged 55-75 years who had recovered from COVID-19. The sequencing input was PBMCs or T cells enriched from blood (not recorded which). CDR3 DNA sequence: TGCGCCAGCAGCTTGGACTCCTGGACTAGCACAGATACGCAGTATTTT. Protein sequence: CASSLDSWTSTDTQYF.